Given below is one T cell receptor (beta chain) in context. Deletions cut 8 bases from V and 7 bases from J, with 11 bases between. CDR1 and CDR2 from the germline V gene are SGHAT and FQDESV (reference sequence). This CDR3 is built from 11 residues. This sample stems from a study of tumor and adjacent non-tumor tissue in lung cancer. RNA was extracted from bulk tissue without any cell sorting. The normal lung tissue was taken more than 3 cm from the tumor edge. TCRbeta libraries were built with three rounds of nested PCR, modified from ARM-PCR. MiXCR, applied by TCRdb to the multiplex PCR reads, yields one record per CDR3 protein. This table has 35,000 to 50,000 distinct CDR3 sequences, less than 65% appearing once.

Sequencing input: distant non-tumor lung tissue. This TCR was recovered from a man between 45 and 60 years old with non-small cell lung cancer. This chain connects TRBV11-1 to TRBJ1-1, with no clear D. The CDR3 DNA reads TGTGCCAGCTTAGCGGGGAGTGAAGCTTTCTTT. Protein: CASLAGSEAFF.